Below, 10 T cell receptor beta chains from the same sample are listed, as sequenced in a study of CD8+CD57+ T cells in acquired aplastic anemia. Genomic DNA constituted the template upon which TCR beta VDJ and CDR3 profiling was performed. TCRdb reprocessed the reads with MiXCR, giving one entry per CDR3 protein. The profile covers approximately 180,000 distinct CDR3 sequences, with roughly 48% appearing a single time and around 1% taken by the ten largest. Patients picked for sequencing had shown CD8+CD57+ cell expansion detected by flow cytometry. The sequenced material came from sorted CD4+, CD8+, or CD8+CD57+ T cells (not recorded which) from PBMCs. The receptors originated from a human donor with aplastic anemia.

This clonotype showed up just once. This chain uses TRBV20-1 with TRBJ2-7, with TRBD1 matching 10 bases. The CDR3 loop spans 16 amino acids. Germline V gene lookup returns CDR1 DFQATT and CDR2 SNEGSKA (reference sequence). V lost 5 bases, J lost 1 base, and 11 bases stayed unmatched. The CDR3 reads CSAPDVRTGGSYEQYF. CDR3 bases: TGCAGTGCTCCTGACGTGAGGACAGGGGGGTCCTACGAGCAGTACTTC.

This clonotype showed up just a few times. This may come from a read error, since a much larger clone is one base off. This chain links TRBV5-4 with TRBJ2-5; 7 nucleotides match TRBD2. The CDR3 runs 13 residues. Germline CDR1 and CDR2: SGHNT and YYREEE (reference sequence). The CDR3 DNA sequence: TGTGCCAGCAGCCCCGGGGGGTTAGAGGCCCAGTACTTC. This encodes CASSPGGLEAQYF.

The chain couples TRBV19 to TRBJ2-1; perhaps TRBD2 as D (6 bases). V was clipped by 3 bases and J by 8 bases, with 14 bases between them. This CDR3 contains 14 residues. CDR1 and CDR2 (germline): LNHDA, SQIVND (reference sequence). The CDR3 DNA sequence: TGTGCCAGTAGTATGTTCCAAGGAGGGGATGAGCAGTTCTTC. It translates to CASSMFQGGDEQFF.

This clonotype has a count of ten or more. The chain couples TRBV20-1 to TRBJ1-1; no clear D gene. This CDR3 has 14 residues. V dropped 0 bases and J dropped 1 base, with 9 bases sitting between them. The V gene's germline CDR1 is DFQATT and CDR2 SNEGSKA (reference sequence). CDR3: CSARDHLRNTEAFF. In DNA, the CDR3 is TGCAGTGCTAGAGATCACCTCAGGAACACTGAAGCTTTCTTT.

Regarding this clonotype: A clone one base away is much larger, so this may be a read error. CDR3: CASSSSGGIGTGTQYF. Written as DNA, the CDR3 is TGTGCCAGCAGTTCTAGCGGGGGGATTGGCACAGGTACGCAGTATTTT. The chain is built from TRBV12-3 or TRBV12-4 and TRBJ2-3, with TRBD2 identical over 11 bases. The CDR3 runs to 16 residues.

This clonotype was seen at least ten times. This chain joins TRBV2 and TRBJ2-7; 12 bases fit TRBD1. CDR3 length: 14 amino acids. Germline CDR1 reads SNHLY; CDR2 reads FYNNEI. The V segment lost 4 bases and the J segment 3 bases; nucleotides outside the gene matches: 1. Here the CDR3 DNA reads TGTGCCAGCAGTGGGGACAGGGGGCTCTACGAGCAGTACTTC. Translation gives CASSGDRGLYEQYF.

The V and J genes are TRBV29-1 and TRBJ1-1, with D unclear. From germline, CDR1 is SQVTM and CDR2 ANQGSEA. Trimming pared 2 bases from V and 7 bases from J, leaving 8 bases between. This CDR3 region has 11 residues. The CDR3 protein is CSVEWSGEAFF. CDR3 bases: TGCAGCGTTGAATGGTCTGGTGAAGCTTTCTTT.

This clonotype was found a few times. The J gene is TRBJ2-1, the V gene TRBV6-4; D perhaps matches TRBD2 (5 bases). Germline V gene data show CDR1 as MRHNA and CDR2 as SNTAGT. CDR3 length: 14 residues. The V end was cut by 0 bases, the J end by 10 bases, with 13 bases between. CDR3 residues: CASSDSIETGEQFF. The CDR3 DNA sequence: TGTGCCAGCAGTGACTCGATTGAAACGGGGGAGCAGTTCTTC.

V and J are TRBV10-3 and TRBJ1-2, with no clear D. The V gene's germline CDR1 is ENHRY and CDR2 SYGVKD. Trimming took 5 bases from V and 3 from J, leaving 13 bases between them. CDR3 length: 14 residues. The CDR3 nucleotides read TGTGCCATCAGTCCCCCGGGCCTGGACTATGGCTACACCTTC. This gives the protein CAISPPGLDYGYTF.

J is TRBJ1-2 and V is TRBV7-2; D may be TRBD1 (6 bases). Trimming shortened V by 5 bases and J by 6 bases, and 19 bases separated the two germline ends. Germline CDR1 reads SGHTA; CDR2 reads FQGNSA. The CDR3 covers 15 residues. The CDR3 DNA reads as TGTGCCAGCAGCCTGAATGCACAGGGTTTGGATGGCTACACCTTC. This sequence encodes CASSLNAQGLDGYTF.